This TCR beta chain was captured by sequencing in a study of blood T cell repertoires in COVID-19. From germline, CDR1 is DFQATT and CDR2 SNEGSKA (reference sequence). The ends were cut back, 3 bases at V and 5 bases at J, with 10 bases in the middle. The CDR3 is made up of 12 amino acids. Original analysis: Amplified reference gene primers provided the basis for estimating nucleated cell counts. Only in-frame clones appear in the TCRdb table, and some are missing; sequencing was by immunoSEQ multiplex PCR. The V and J calls and clone size were taken over from that table, and D and trimming were inferred from the DNA. The repertoire holds a few hundred thousand clones, with roughly nine tenths as singletons.

The V gene is TRBV20-1, the J gene TRBJ1-2, with a tentative D call TRBD1 (6 bases). The sample consisted of PBMCs or T cells enriched from blood (not recorded which). This TCR was sampled from a woman in her thirties who had recovered from COVID-19. DNA of the CDR3: TGCAGTGCTAGTAGGGACAAGTATGGCTACACCTTC. Protein product: CSASRDKYGYTF.